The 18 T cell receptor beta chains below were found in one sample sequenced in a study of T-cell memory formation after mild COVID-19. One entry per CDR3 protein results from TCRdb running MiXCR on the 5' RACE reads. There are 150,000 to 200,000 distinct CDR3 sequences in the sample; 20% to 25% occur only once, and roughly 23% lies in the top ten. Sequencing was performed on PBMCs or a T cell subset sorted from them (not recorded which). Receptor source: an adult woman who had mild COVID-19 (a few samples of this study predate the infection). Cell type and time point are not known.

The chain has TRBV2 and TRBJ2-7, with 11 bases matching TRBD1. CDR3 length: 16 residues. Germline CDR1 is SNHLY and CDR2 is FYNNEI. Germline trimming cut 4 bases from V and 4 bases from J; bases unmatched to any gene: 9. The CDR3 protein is CASSGYGDRGTYEQYF. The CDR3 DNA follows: TGTGCCAGCAGTGGCTACGGGGACAGGGGGACATACGAGCAGTACTTC. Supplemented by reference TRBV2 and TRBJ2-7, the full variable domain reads EPEVTQTPSHQVTQMGQEVILRCVPISNHLYFYWYRQILGQKVEFLVSFYNNEISEKSEIFDDQFSVERPDGSNFTLKIRSTKLEDSAMYFCASSGYGDRGTYEQYFGPGTRLTVT.

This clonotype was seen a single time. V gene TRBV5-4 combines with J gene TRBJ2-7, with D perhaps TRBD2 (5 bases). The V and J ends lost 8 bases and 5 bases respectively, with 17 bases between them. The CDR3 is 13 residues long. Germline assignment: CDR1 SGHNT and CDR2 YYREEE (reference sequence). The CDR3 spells CASHGVNPDEQYF. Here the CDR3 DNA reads TGTGCCAGTCACGGGGTAAACCCAGACGAGCAGTACTTC. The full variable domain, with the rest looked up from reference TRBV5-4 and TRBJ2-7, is ETGVTQSPTHLIKTRGQQVTLRCSSQSGHNTVSWYQQALGQGPQFIFQYYREEENGRGNFPPRFSGLQFPNYSSELNVNALELDDSALYLCASHGVNPDEQYFGPGTRLTVT.

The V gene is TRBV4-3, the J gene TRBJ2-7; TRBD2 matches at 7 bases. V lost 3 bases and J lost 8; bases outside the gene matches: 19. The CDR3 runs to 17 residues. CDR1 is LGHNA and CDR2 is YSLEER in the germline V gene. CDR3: CASSHNAGGGLDGKQYF. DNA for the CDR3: TGCGCCAGCAGCCACAACGCGGGTGGCGGACTAGACGGAAAGCAGTACTTC.

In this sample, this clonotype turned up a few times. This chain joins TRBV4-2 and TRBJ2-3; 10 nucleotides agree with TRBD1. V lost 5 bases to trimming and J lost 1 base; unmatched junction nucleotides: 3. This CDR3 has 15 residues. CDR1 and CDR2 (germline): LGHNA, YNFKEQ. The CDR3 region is CASSFGTGGTDTQYF. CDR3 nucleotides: TGTGCCAGCAGCTTCGGGACAGGGGGCACAGATACGCAGTATTTT.

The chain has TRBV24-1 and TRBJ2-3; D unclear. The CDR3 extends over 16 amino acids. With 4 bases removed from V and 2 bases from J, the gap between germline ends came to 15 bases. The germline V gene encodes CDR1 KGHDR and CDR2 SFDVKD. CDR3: CATSDPRQPYTDTQYF. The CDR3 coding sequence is TGTGCCACCAGTGACCCTCGGCAGCCGTACACAGATACGCAGTATTTT.

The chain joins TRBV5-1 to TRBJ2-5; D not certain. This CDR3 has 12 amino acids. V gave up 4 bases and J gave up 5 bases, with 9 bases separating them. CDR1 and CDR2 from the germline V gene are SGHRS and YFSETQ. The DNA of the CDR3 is TGCGCCAGCAGCGGCCTACGGGAGACCCAGTACTTC. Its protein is CASSGLRETQYF. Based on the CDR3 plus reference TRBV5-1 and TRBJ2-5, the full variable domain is KAGVTQTPRYLIKTRGQQVTLSCSPISGHRSVSWYQQTPGQGLQFLFEYFSETQRNKGNFPGRFSGRQFSNSRSEMNVSTLELGDSALYLCASSGLRETQYFGPGTRLLVL.

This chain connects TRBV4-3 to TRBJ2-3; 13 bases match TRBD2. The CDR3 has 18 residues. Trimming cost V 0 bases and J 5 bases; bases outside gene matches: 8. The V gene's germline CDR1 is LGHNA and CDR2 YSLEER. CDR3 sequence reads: CASSQDQLAGGPGDTQYF. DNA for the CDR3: TGCGCCAGCAGCCAAGATCAACTAGCGGGAGGGCCAGGAGATACGCAGTATTTT.

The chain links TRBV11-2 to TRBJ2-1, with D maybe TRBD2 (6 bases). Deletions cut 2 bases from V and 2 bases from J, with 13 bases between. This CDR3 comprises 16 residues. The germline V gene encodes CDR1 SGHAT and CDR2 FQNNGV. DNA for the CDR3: TGTGCCAGCAGCTTACTGAGCGGGTACACCTACAATGAGCAGTTCTTC. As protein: CASSLLSGYTYNEQFF.

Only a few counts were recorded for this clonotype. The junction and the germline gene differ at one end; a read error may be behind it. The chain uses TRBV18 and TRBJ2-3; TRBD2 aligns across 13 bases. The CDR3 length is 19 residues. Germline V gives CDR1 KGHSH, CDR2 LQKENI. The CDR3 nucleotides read TGTGCCAGCTCATCACCATTCTCCGGGACTAGCGGGATCACAGATACGCAGTATTTT. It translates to CASSSPFSGTSGITDTQYF.

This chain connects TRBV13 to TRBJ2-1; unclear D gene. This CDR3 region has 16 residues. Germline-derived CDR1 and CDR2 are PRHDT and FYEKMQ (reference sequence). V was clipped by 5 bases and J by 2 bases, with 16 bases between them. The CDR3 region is CASSLASSPPYNEQFF. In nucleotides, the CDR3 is TGTGCCAGCAGCCTCGCATCGAGCCCTCCCTACAATGAGCAGTTCTTC. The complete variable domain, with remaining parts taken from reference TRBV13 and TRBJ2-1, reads AAGVIQSPRHLIKEKRETATLKCYPIPRHDTVYWYQQGPGQDPQFLISFYEKMQSDKGSIPDRFSAQQFSDYHSELNMSSLELGDSALYFCASSLASSPPYNEQFFGPGTRLTVL.

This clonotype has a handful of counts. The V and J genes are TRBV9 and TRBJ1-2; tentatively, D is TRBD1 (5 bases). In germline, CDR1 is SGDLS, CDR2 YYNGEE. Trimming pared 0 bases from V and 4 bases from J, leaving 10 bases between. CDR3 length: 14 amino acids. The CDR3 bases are TGTGCCAGCAGCGTAGCCAGGGAAGGCTATGGCTACACCTTC. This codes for CASSVAREGYGYTF.

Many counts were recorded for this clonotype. This chain's CDR3 is CASSSGGANEQFF. The CDR3 nucleotides read TGTGCCAGCAGTTCGGGCGGGGCAAATGAGCAGTTCTTC. The chain joins TRBV12-3 or TRBV12-4 to TRBJ2-1; D is perhaps TRBD2 (6 bases). The CDR3 is 13 amino acids. The V end lost 4 bases, the J end lost 7 bases, and 11 bases lay between the germline ends.

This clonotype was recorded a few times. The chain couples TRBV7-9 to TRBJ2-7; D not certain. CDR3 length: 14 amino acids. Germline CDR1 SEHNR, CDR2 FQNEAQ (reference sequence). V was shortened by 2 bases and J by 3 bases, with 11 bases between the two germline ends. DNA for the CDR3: TGTGCCAGCAGCTTATCGACCACCTTCTACGAGCAGTACTTC. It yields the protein CASSLSTTFYEQYF.

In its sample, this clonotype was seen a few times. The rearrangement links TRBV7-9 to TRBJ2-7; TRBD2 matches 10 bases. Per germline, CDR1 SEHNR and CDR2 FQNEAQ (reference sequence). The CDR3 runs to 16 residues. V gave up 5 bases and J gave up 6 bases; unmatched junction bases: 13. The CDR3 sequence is CASSPGPAGGPFEQYF. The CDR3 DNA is TGTGCCAGCAGCCCAGGGCCAGCGGGAGGGCCATTCGAGCAGTACTTC.

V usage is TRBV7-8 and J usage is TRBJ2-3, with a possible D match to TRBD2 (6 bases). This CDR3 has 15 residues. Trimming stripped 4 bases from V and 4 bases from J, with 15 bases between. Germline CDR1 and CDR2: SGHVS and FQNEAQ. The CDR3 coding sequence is TGTGCCAGCAGCTCCGCGGATCGGGAGCCAGATACGCAGTATTTT. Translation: CASSSADREPDTQYF.

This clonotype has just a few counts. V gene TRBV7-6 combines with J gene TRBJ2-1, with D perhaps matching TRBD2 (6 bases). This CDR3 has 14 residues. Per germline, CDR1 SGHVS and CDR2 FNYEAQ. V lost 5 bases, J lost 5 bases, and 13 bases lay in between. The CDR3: CASSPRLEDNEQFF. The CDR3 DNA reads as TGTGCCAGCAGCCCCCGACTAGAGGACAATGAGCAGTTCTTC.

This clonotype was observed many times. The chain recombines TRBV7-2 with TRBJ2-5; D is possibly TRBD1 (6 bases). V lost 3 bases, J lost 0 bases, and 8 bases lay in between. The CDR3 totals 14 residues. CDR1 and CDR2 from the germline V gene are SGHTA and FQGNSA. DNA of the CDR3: TGTGCCAGCAGCTTTGCAGGGGACCAAGAGACCCAGTACTTC. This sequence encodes CASSFAGDQETQYF.

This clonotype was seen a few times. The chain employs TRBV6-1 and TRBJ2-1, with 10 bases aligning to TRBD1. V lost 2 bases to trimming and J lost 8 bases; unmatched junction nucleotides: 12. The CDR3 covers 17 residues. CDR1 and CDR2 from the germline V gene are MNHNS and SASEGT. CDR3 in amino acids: CASSELLPGQGFDEQFF. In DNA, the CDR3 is TGTGCCAGCAGTGAACTCCTACCGGGACAGGGGTTCGATGAGCAGTTCTTC.